This paragraph reports one TCR beta chain. Its antigen is currently unknown. Per sample, roughly 9.5 x 10^4 TCR templates were assayed. Data came from immunoSEQ multiplex PCR; TCRdb stores just in-frame clones and leaves some out. The sample includes around 110,000 clones, 90% to 95% of them seen just once. The entry originates in a study of siplizumab effects on memory and regulatory T cells. Findings and caveats of the study: Naive T cell populations appeared to exhibit greater diversity than memory cells and appeared to be major alloresponse contributors. Treg-derived clones made up an average of approximately 70% of mappable alloreactive CD4+ clones with siplizumab and 25% to 30% in controls. Neither a naive nor a memory phenotype was assignable to roughly 80-95% of proliferating CD4+ or CD8+ clones.

With 4 bases clipped from V and 6 bases from J, the junction kept 10 bases outside the gene matches. There are 15 residues in the CDR3. Germline V lookup: CDR1 SGHRS, CDR2 YFSETQ. The rearrangement joins TRBV5-1 to TRBJ1-2; TRBD1 matches 9 bases. The clonotype originates from a human donor in good health. Material for sequencing was non-Treg CD4+ T cells sorted from blood. CDR3 bases: TGCGCCAGCAGCCTTGGCCTGGGACAGGGAGATGGCTACACCTTC. Amino acids: CASSLGLGQGDGYTF.